These 27 T cell receptor beta chains came from one sample sequenced in a study of beta chain features in type 1 diabetes (dated by TCRdb to between 2017 and 2018). Findings and caveats that apply to the study as a whole: A moderate but significant shortening of TCRB CDR3 length was observed in type 1 diabetes patients in all four CD4+ subsets.

Library preparation used the immunoSEQ multiplex PCR assay. The High Capacity cDNA Reverse Transcription Kit was used to reverse transcribe all of the isolated RNA, meaning that expressed TCRB transcripts were what got sequenced. The source is immuneACCESS, and TCRdb retained only in-frame sequences with V and J called. Part of the clones is not carried over; for the studies checked, unresolved V genes explain less than half of this, and the remainder is unexplained. Within this sample are 200,000 to 300,000 clones, with about 15% of them counted one time only. The ten largest clones add up to just under 0.02% of the sample. No antigen is known for these receptors. Sequencing was carried out using naive CD4+ T cells from blood. What this sample's cell subset or site label stands for: true naive CD4+ T cells. Receptors were obtained from a man aged 25-45 years with type 1 diabetes.

This chain uses TRBV7-8 with TRBJ2-7, with TRBD1 matching over 7 bases. Unmatched junction bases numbered 7, after V lost 5 bases and J lost 3 bases. The CDR3 extends over 14 amino acids. In germline, CDR1 is SGHVS, CDR2 FQNEAQ. CDR3 residues: CASSPGTAFYEQYF. CDR3 DNA sequence: TGTGCCAGCAGCCCCGGGACAGCTTTCTACGAGCAGTACTTC.

The V gene is TRBV5-4, the J gene TRBJ2-6, with TRBD1 identical over 7 bases. Germline CDR1 reads SGHNT; CDR2 reads YYREEE (reference sequence). The trim removed 4 bases at V and 3 bases at J, leaving 7 bases unmatched. This CDR3 has 16 residues. The CDR3 DNA sequence: TGTGCCAGCAGCCAAGGGGGCGGGTATGGGGCCAACGTCCTGACTTTC. Translated, it gives CASSQGGGYGANVLTF. The variable domain in full, with the rest retrieved from reference TRBV5-4 and TRBJ2-6, is ETGVTQSPTHLIKTRGQQVTLRCSSQSGHNTVSWYQQALGQGPQFIFQYYREEENGRGNFPPRFSGLQFPNYSSELNVNALELDDSALYLCASSQGGGYGANVLTFGAGSRLTVL.

This rearrangement joins TRBV6-5 to TRBJ2-6; TRBD1 matches at 8 bases. In germline, CDR1 is MNHEY, CDR2 SVGAGI. Germline trimming cut 0 bases from V and 2 bases from J; bases unmatched to any gene: 0. The CDR3 contains 16 residues. The CDR3 here is CASSYSGQAGANVLTF. The CDR3 bases are TGTGCCAGCAGTTACTCGGGACAGGCTGGGGCCAACGTCCTGACTTTC.

The CDR3 sequence is CASSQPGQNNYEQYF. The CDR3 region has the DNA TGCGCCAGCAGCCAACCCGGACAAAACAACTACGAGCAGTACTTC. The V and J genes are TRBV4-1 and TRBJ2-7; D may be TRBD1 (5 bases). V lost 2 bases and J 3 bases, leaving 14 bases between the germline ends. This CDR3 comprises 15 residues. Germline V gene sequence: CDR1 MGHRA, CDR2 YSYEKL.

This clone was counted once. This chain connects TRBV6-1 to TRBJ1-5; 9 bases are a match to TRBD1. The CDR3 is 12 amino acids. J was trimmed by 11 bases and V by 6 bases; bases with no gene match: 5. From germline, CDR1 is MNHNS and CDR2 SASEGT. This chain's CDR3 is CASSRDRDAQHF. CDR3 sequence (DNA): TGTGCCAGCAGCCGGGACAGGGACGCCCAGCATTTT.

This clone was seen a handful of times. This CDR3 is CASSNPDGGTQETQYF. The CDR3 bases are TGTGCCAGCAGCAACCCTGACGGGGGGACCCAAGAGACCCAGTACTTC. The rearrangement uses TRBV7-9 and TRBJ2-5, with 7 bases that match TRBD2. This CDR3 spans 16 amino acids. Germline CDR1 and CDR2: SEHNR and FQNEAQ (reference sequence). With 5 bases clipped from V and 1 base from J, the junction kept 10 bases outside the gene matches.

This clone has a handful of counts. V is TRBV6-6 and J is TRBJ2-5; D uncertain. Trimming pared 2 bases from V and 3 bases from J, leaving 10 bases between. This CDR3 spans 14 amino acids. Germline V gives CDR1 MNHNY, CDR2 SVGAGI (reference sequence). The CDR3 reads CASSYSDNKETQYF. The CDR3 DNA sequence: TGTGCCAGCAGTTACAGTGACAACAAAGAGACCCAGTACTTC.

The CDR3 DNA reads TGTGCCACCAGCACGCGGGAGGGTGAGCAGTTCTTC. This codes for CATSTREGEQFF. The gene calls are TRBV15 and TRBJ2-1; 9 bases fit TRBD2. Germline trimming cut 4 bases from V and 9 bases from J; bases unmatched to any gene: 1. This CDR3 comprises 12 residues. Germline V gives CDR1 LNHNV, CDR2 YYDKDF (reference sequence).

This clone was seen more than once but under ten times. The chain employs TRBV7-2 and TRBJ2-5; TRBD2 might be the D (6 bases). The CDR3 is 16 amino acids. Trimming cost V 4 bases and J 2 bases, with 17 bases left between them. Germline CDR1 is SGHTA and CDR2 is FQGNSA. The CDR3 region is CASSYRGGQVQETQYF. DNA for the CDR3: TGTGCCAGCAGCTACCGGGGAGGACAAGTTCAAGAGACCCAGTACTTC.

This clone was detected only a few times. The chain is built from TRBV18 and TRBJ2-1; 8 bases map to TRBD2. J gave up 13 bases and V 3 bases, and 8 bases lay outside the gene matches. The CDR3 runs 13 residues. CDR1 is KGHSH, CDR2 LQKENI, per germline. In DNA form, the CDR3 reads TGTGCCAGCTCACCCGGGACTAGGAGGCCTCAGTTCTTC. Translating it yields CASSPGTRRPQFF.

This clone came up a few times. The chain carries TRBV18 and TRBJ1-1, with a tentative D call TRBD1 (6 bases). There are 15 residues in the CDR3. Trimming took off 4 bases at V and 10 bases at J, with 22 bases between the two ends. CDR1 is KGHSH, CDR2 LQKENI, per germline. The CDR3 nucleotides read TGTGCCAGCTCACAAGCGCGGGGGGCCCCCCGTAGAGCTTTCTTT. Protein product: CASSQARGAPRRAFF.

The chain links TRBV29-1 to TRBJ1-1, with 8 bases lining up with TRBD1. Per the germline V gene, CDR1 is SQVTM and CDR2 is ANQGSEA. This CDR3 is built from 11 residues. Trimming removed 7 bases from V and 7 bases from J; junction bases left unmatched: 5. The CDR3 loop reads CSGAGTGEAFF. The CDR3 DNA reads TGCAGCGGGGCCGGGACAGGTGAAGCTTTCTTT.

Only a few counts were recorded for this clone. The chain couples TRBV6-5 to TRBJ1-5; D call uncertain. V lost 5 bases and J lost 0, with 8 bases in between. Looked up from germline, CDR1 is MNHEY and CDR2 is SVGAGI. This CDR3 region has 14 residues. The CDR3 sequence: CASSTRGSNQPQHF. CDR3 DNA sequence: TGTGCCAGCAGTACCCGGGGTAGCAATCAGCCCCAGCATTTT.

This sequence joins TRBV10-2 and TRBJ1-5; a weak D match, TRBD1 (5 bases). The CDR3 has 13 residues. The germline gives CDR1 WSHSY, CDR2 SAAADI. Trimming stripped 8 bases from V and 6 bases from J, with 14 bases between. CDR3 in DNA: TGCGCCAGCCTGGGGGGGGTGGGTCAGCCCCAGCATTTT. This codes for CASLGGVGQPQHF.

This clone came up a few times. J is TRBJ2-3 and V is TRBV30; 7 positions match TRBD2. Germline values: CDR1 GTSNPN, CDR2 SVGIG (reference sequence). The CDR3 runs to 13 residues. V lost 3 bases, J lost 3 bases, and 3 bases stayed unmatched. DNA of the CDR3: TGTGCCTGGAGGGAGGGAGGGACAGATACGCAGTATTTT. Residues: CAWREGGTDTQYF.

This clone was seen only a few times. V usage is TRBV30 and J usage is TRBJ2-7; a possible D gene is TRBD2 (6 bases). There are 15 residues in the CDR3. CDR1 is GTSNPN, CDR2 SVGIG, per germline (reference sequence). The V and J ends lost 5 bases and 2 bases respectively, with 19 bases between them. The CDR3 spells CAWSPAGHYAYEQYF. CDR3 nucleotide sequence: TGTGCCTGGTCACCTGCGGGGCACTACGCCTACGAGCAGTACTTC.

The chain recombines TRBV6-5 with TRBJ2-5; 9 positions agree with TRBD1. The germline V gene encodes CDR1 MNHEY and CDR2 SVGAGI. The CDR3 length is 15 residues. J lost 5 bases, V lost 0 bases, and 4 bases had no gene match. The CDR3 DNA is TGTGCCAGCAGTTACTCTACCGGACAGGGGGAGACCCAGTACTTC. This translates into CASSYSTGQGETQYF.

The J gene is TRBJ2-5, the V gene TRBV19, with 8 bases that match TRBD1. Looked up from germline, CDR1 is LNHDA and CDR2 is SQIVND (reference sequence). Trimming removed 4 bases from V and 5 bases from J; junction bases left unmatched: 9. The CDR3 has 15 amino acids. CDR3 region: CASSKGKGQGETQYF. Written as DNA, the CDR3 is TGTGCCAGTAGTAAGGGCAAAGGACAGGGCGAGACCCAGTACTTC.

This clone turned up a few times. The V and J genes are TRBV5-4 and TRBJ1-1; D unclear. Trimming took 1 base from V and 4 from J, leaving 11 bases between them. Germline V lookup: CDR1 SGHNT, CDR2 YYREEE (reference sequence). The CDR3 has 14 residues. CDR3 in amino acids: CASSLFGRGTEAFF. CDR3 nucleotides: TGTGCCAGCAGCTTGTTCGGACGGGGCACTGAAGCTTTCTTT.

The CDR3 is CASRETGSYRGTQYF. For the CDR3, the DNA is TGTGCCAGCAGAGAAACAGGGTCCTACCGCGGGACCCAGTACTTC. The chain carries TRBV6-5 and TRBJ2-5; a weak D match, TRBD1 (6 bases). The length of the CDR3 is 15 residues. Germline-derived CDR1 and CDR2 are MNHEY and SVGAGI. Trimming took off 6 bases at V and 7 bases at J, with 21 bases between the two ends.

The rearrangement links TRBV4-1 to TRBJ1-2; TRBD1 agrees at 7 bases. After removal of 4 bases from V and 8 bases from J, the junction contained 10 bases not matched to a gene. Germline V gene lookup returns CDR1 MGHRA and CDR2 YSYEKL. CDR3 size: 14 residues. This CDR3 is CASSPGTAPEGYTF. The CDR3 nucleotides are TGCGCCAGCAGCCCTGGGACAGCCCCCGAGGGCTACACCTTC.

This clone was observed a single time. The CDR3 reads CASSTDRANEQYF. The CDR3 nucleotides are TGTGCCAGCAGTACGGACAGGGCCAACGAGCAGTACTTC. The chain has TRBV11-2 and TRBJ2-7; 8 bases align to TRBD1. Germline CDR1 SGHAT, CDR2 FQNNGV. Unmatched junction bases numbered 6, after V lost 6 bases and J lost 5 bases. The CDR3 runs 13 residues.

The chain links TRBV5-6 to TRBJ1-1; 10 bases are shared with TRBD1. The germline V gene encodes CDR1 SGHDT and CDR2 YYEEEE. The V and J ends lost 1 base and 5 bases, in that order; junction bases with no gene match: 5. The CDR3 extends over 15 amino acids. The CDR3 coding sequence is TGTGCCAGCAGCTTGTCCCCGGGACAGGGGACTGAAGCTTTCTTT. This sequence encodes CASSLSPGQGTEAFF.

This clone turned up a few times. The V gene is TRBV30, the J gene TRBJ2-3; tentative D call: TRBD1 (6 bases). Trimming left V 3 bases short and J 2 bases short, with 12 bases between. The CDR3 loop spans 14 amino acids. The germline gives CDR1 GTSNPN, CDR2 SVGIG (reference sequence). The CDR3 DNA is TGTGCCTGGAGCAAAGGGGGAAACACAGATACGCAGTATTTT. This encodes CAWSKGGNTDTQYF.

The rearrangement uses TRBV5-1 and TRBJ1-1, with 9 bases that match TRBD1. The CDR3 contains 15 residues. V shed 1 base and J 0 bases; nucleotides not matched to a gene: 1. Germline lookup yields CDR1 SGHRS and CDR2 YFSETQ. CDR3 in DNA: TGCGCCAGCAGCTTGCGGACAGGGGTGAACACTGAAGCTTTCTTT. Translation gives CASSLRTGVNTEAFF.

This clone was seen a handful of times. The chain joins TRBV5-1 to TRBJ2-3; 7 bases are shared with TRBD2. Germline V gene sequence: CDR1 SGHRS, CDR2 YFSETQ. V dropped 6 bases and J dropped 0; count of bases not matched to a gene: 4. This CDR3 comprises 14 residues. The CDR3 spells CASIGGRSTDTQYF. As DNA, the CDR3 is TGCGCCAGCATCGGCGGGAGAAGCACAGATACGCAGTATTTT.

The chain employs TRBV7-9 and TRBJ1-6; maybe TRBD1 (6 bases). The CDR3 consists of 13 residues. V lost 5 bases and J 7 bases, leaving 9 bases between the germline ends. Per germline, CDR1 SEHNR and CDR2 FQNEAQ (reference sequence). This chain's CDR3 is CASSRDTNSPLHF. The CDR3 DNA sequence: TGTGCCAGCAGCCGGGACACCAATTCACCCCTCCACTTT.